These 6 T cell receptor beta chains were all obtained from the same sample, sequenced in a study of control samples from healthy donors and cancer patients. The protocol was immunoSEQ multiplex PCR, while the TCRdb copy is restricted to in-frame clones and leaves out a portion. The sample lists 50,000 or so clones; approximately 86% were seen once. The material sequenced was PBMCs. The receptors here all came from a woman between 45 and 65 years old with lung cancer.

The rearrangement links TRBV19 to TRBJ1-1, with TRBD1 identical over 8 bases. Germline CDR1 and CDR2: LNHDA and SQIVND (reference sequence). The CDR3 length is 14 residues. With V trimmed by 5 bases and J by 4 bases, 6 bases remained unmatched. CDR3 residues: CASSRTGRTTEAFF. DNA for the CDR3: TGTGCCAGTAGTCGGACAGGGAGGACCACTGAAGCTTTCTTT.

There are a few counts of this clone. The chain links TRBV19 to TRBJ1-1; D call uncertain. The V end was cut by 3 bases, the J end by 4 bases, with 12 bases between. CDR1 LNHDA and CDR2 SQIVND come from the germline V gene (reference sequence). This CDR3 is built from 14 residues. Here the CDR3 DNA reads TGTGCCAGTAGTATGGCCACCGTGGGCACTGAAGCTTTCTTT. Translating gives CASSMATVGTEAFF.

This clone turned up a few times. The chain has TRBV4-1 and TRBJ1-2; D is unresolved. This CDR3 has 11 residues. The ends were cut back, 0 bases at V and 8 bases at J, with 4 bases in the middle. Germline CDR1 reads MGHRA; CDR2 reads YSYEKL. CDR3 loop: CASSQEAGYTF. The CDR3 DNA is TGCGCCAGCAGCCAAGAAGCCGGCTACACCTTC.

This sequence joins TRBV5-1 and TRBJ2-5; 9 nucleotides line up with TRBD2. The CDR3 extends over 15 amino acids. V dropped 0 bases and J dropped 7; count of bases not matched to a gene: 7. CDR1 is SGHRS and CDR2 is YFSETQ in the germline V gene. CDR3 residues: CASSLGSSGEGTQYF. The CDR3 coding sequence is TGCGCCAGCAGCTTGGGGTCTAGCGGGGAGGGGACCCAGTACTTC.

V usage is TRBV28 and J usage is TRBJ1-5, with 10 bases that match TRBD1. This CDR3 comprises 15 residues. The V gene's germline CDR1 is MDHEN and CDR2 SYDVKM. J lost 6 bases, V lost 2 bases, and 4 bases had no gene match. In DNA, the CDR3 is TGTGCCAGCAGTTTACCCGACAGGGGGCTTCAGCCCCAGCATTTT. Residues: CASSLPDRGLQPQHF.

The rearrangement links TRBV27 to TRBJ2-7; the D is unclear. The V and J ends lost 5 bases and 2 bases respectively, with 13 bases between them. The CDR3 is made up of 14 amino acids. CDR1 and CDR2 from the germline V gene are MNHEY and SMNVEV (reference sequence). This CDR3 reads CASSPLRAPYEQYF. The CDR3 coding sequence is TGTGCCAGCAGTCCGCTCCGCGCCCCCTACGAGCAGTACTTC.